This T cell receptor (beta chain) came from a study of T cells in Graves' hyperthyroidism and ophthalmopathy (dated by TCRdb to the late 2010s). Broadly, across the study: Peripheral blood was sampled at the time of initial diagnosis, prior to any treatment. To identify TCR V-J signatures that set the groups apart, the researchers used a discovery cohort of 90 to 100 patients, made up of fewer than 50 with Graves' ophthalmopathy and some 58 with stable Graves' hyperthyroidism. Whether ophthalmopathy could be predicted prospectively was tested in an independent validation cohort made up of fewer than 20 hyperthyroidism patients plus 17 patients who later progressed to ophthalmopathy. The 100 or so discovery patients were divided at random into training and test sets in a 7:3 ratio. Thyroid tissue and blood T-cell repertoires from six Graves' hyperthyroidism patients were also compared in the study. Following sampling, methimazole starting at 30 mg daily was given to hyperthyroidism patients, and high-dose intravenous methylprednisolone was given to ophthalmopathy patients. TCR Vbeta CDR3 sequencing of around 130 peripheral blood samples (fewer than 45 ophthalmopathy, about 75 hyperthyroidism and around 17 progressor patients) is reported in the paper. The paper as a whole reports these results and caveats: During validation, the model predicted progression to ophthalmopathy a median of roughly six months ahead of onset, with almost 71% sensitivity and 72.22% specificity. Most expanded thyroid clonotypes (frequency above 0.001) were also detected in blood, a finding suggesting that blood repertoires may reflect thyroid immune responses. In cross-validation, a model built on a 13 V-J signature told ophthalmopathy apart from stable hyperthyroidism with 85% to 90% sensitivity and around 81% specificity, and in testing the same model reached 80%/75%. No statistical method was used to set the sample size in advance, and investigators knew the group allocation.

The CDR3 starts with the cysteine, ends with the phenylalanine, and has 15 residues. Left in the record is the CDR3 DNA by itself, 45 bases read in frame from the first base. The trim is 0 bases for V and 2 bases for J, with a gap of 13 bases between the germline ends. For CDR1 and CDR2, the germline V gene (reference sequence) lists DFQATT and SNEGSKA. The sample holds many counts of this clonotype. Its binding antigen is unknown. The record has no base qualities; no much larger clone is one base away. Moderately to severely active disease, a Clinical Activity Score of at least 3, a NOSPECS grade of at least 4, and a duration under 3 months were present in ophthalmopathy patients. The study excluded patients with uncontrolled infections, other autoimmune diseases, pregnancy or lactation. Diagnoses relied on clinical symptoms, serum thyroxine and TRAb, thyroid ultrasound and orbital computed tomography. PBMCs were separated from about 10 ml of fresh peripheral blood using Ficoll-Paque density gradient centrifugation. Total RNA was extracted using Trizol reagent, and RNA quality was assessed on an Agilent 2100 Bioanalyzer.

TCR beta CDR3 regions were amplified from RNA transcripts. The first round of RT-PCR for the TCR CDR3 was performed with the HTBI primer set and the Qiagen OneStep RT-PCR kit. Libraries were constructed in a second round of multiplex PCR, after which size selection and purification were performed. The libraries were sequenced on an Illumina HiSeq2000 using paired-end 100 bp reads. In the source study's methods: SOAPnuke was used to process the raw data, removing reads that contained adapters or uncalled bases, had a mean Phred below 15, or lacked an exact match to the constant primer or identifier. COPE v1.2.5 was used to merge high-quality paired reads, and clonotypes were defined as unique nucleotide sequences. MiTCR v1.1 was used to align clonotypes to the IMGT TRBV, TRBD and TRBJ reference segments. The analysis was restricted to V-J combinations with a frequency above 0.0001, which together covered 99.2% of the repertoires. A TCS score was defined as the ratio between F50 (clonal expansion) and ExV (chaos), using BLOSUM62-based TCRdist between CDR3 peptides within each V-J. Welch's t-statistics and random forest reduced approximately 520 V-J features to under 15, which were used in a naive Bayes classifier (R e1071). Clones were called with MiXCR by TCRdb after fastp trimmed the public reads at Q25, and only in-frame beta chains were retained. Records with the same CDR3 protein are collapsed into one entry carrying the most frequent genes and DNA. These V and J calls are TCRdb output, not the study's own analysis. This sample is represented by about 380,000 distinct CDR3 sequences; about 14% of them were singletons. The top ten clonotypes cover about 18% of the sample.

In this chain, TRBV20-1 is recombined with TRBJ2-5, with the identity of the D gene unclear. The sequence came from a woman in her twenties or thirties with Graves' ophthalmopathy. The material sequenced was blood. The CDR3 protein: CSARDWAENQETQYF. The nucleotides are TGCAGTGCTAGAGATTGGGCAGAGAATCAAGAGACCCAGTACTTC.